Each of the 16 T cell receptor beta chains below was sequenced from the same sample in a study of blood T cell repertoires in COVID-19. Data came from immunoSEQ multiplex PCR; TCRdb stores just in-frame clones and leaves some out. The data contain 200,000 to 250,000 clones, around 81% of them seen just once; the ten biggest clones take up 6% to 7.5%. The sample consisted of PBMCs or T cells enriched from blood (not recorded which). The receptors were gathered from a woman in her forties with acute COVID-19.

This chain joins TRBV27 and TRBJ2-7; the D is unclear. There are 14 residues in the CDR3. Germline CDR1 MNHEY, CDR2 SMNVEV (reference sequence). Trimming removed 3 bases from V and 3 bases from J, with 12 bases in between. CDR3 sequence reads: CASSFQLGSYEQYF. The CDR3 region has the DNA TGTGCCAGCAGTTTCCAGTTGGGCAGCTACGAGCAGTACTTC.

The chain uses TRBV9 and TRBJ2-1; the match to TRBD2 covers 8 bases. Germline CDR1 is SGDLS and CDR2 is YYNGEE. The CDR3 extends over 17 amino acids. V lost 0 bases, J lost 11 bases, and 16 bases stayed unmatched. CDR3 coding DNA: TGTGCCAGCAGCGTAGAGTCCAGCGGGAGCGGCGCCGGGAAGCAGTTCTTC. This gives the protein CASSVESSGSGAGKQFF.

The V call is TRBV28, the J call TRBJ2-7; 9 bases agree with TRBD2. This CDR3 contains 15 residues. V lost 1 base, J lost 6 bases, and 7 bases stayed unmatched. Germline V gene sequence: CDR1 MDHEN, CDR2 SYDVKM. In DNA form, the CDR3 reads TGTGCCAGCAGTTTATTCGCGGGAGGGCCGACCGAGCAGTACTTC. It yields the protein CASSLFAGGPTEQYF.

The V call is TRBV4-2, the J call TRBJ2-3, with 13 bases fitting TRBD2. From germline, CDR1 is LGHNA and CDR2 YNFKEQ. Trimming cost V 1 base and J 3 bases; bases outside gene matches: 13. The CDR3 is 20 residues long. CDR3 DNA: TGTGCCAGCAGCCAAGTGGGGAGGACTAGCGGGAGAATAACGACAGATACGCAGTATTTT. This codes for CASSQVGRTSGRITTDTQYF.

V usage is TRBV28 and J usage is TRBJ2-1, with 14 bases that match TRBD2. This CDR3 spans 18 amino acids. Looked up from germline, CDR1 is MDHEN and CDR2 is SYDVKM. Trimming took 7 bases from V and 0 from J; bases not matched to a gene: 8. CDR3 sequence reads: CASTPTSGRASSYNEQFF. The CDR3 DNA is TGTGCCAGCACCCCGACTAGCGGGAGGGCGAGCTCCTACAATGAGCAGTTCTTC.

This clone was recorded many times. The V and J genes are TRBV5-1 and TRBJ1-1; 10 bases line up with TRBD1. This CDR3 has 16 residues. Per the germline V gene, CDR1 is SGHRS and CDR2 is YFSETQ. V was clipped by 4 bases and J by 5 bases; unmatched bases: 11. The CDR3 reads CASSPGQGGRRTEAFF. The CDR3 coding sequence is TGCGCCAGCAGCCCCGGACAGGGGGGACGAAGGACTGAAGCTTTCTTT. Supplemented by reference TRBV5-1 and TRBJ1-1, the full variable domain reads KAGVTQTPRYLIKTRGQQVTLSCSPISGHRSVSWYQQTPGQGLQFLFEYFSETQRNKGNFPGRFSGRQFSNSRSEMNVSTLELGDSALYLCASSPGQGGRRTEAFFGQGTRLTVV.

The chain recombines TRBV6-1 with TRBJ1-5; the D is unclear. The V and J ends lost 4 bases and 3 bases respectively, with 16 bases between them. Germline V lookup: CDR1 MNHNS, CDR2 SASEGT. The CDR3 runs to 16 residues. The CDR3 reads CASSVSSGGFNQPQHF. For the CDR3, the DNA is TGTGCCAGCAGTGTGTCATCTGGAGGGTTCAATCAGCCCCAGCATTTT.

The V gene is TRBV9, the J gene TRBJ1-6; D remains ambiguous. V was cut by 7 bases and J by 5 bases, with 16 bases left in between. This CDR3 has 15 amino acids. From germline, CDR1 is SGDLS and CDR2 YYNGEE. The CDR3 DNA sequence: TGTGCCAGCGGGCCGGGGAATAGGGATAATTCACCCCTCCACTTT. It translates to CASGPGNRDNSPLHF.

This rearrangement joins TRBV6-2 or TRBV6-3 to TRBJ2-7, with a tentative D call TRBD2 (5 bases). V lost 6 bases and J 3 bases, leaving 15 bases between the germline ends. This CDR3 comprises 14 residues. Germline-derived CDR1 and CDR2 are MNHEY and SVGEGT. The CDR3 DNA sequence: TGTGCCAGCAGCGAAGGCCCGAGGGACTACGAGCAGTACTTC. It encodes CASSEGPRDYEQYF.

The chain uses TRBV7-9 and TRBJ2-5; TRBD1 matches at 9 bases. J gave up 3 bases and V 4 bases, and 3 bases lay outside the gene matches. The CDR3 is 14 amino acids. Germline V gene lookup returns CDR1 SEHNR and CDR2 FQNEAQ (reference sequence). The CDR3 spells CASSSGTGKETQYF. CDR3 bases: TGTGCCAGCAGCTCCGGGACAGGGAAAGAGACCCAGTACTTC.

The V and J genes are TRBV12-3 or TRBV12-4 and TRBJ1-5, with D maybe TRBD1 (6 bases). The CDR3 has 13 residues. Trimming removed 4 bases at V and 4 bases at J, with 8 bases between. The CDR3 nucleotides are TGTGCCAGCAGTTCCAGGGGTAATCAGCCCCAGCATTTT. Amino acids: CASSSRGNQPQHF.

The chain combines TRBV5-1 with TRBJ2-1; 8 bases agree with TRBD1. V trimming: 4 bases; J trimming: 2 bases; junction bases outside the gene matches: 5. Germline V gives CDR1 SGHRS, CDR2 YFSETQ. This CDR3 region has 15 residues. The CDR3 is CASSIQGDAYNEQFF. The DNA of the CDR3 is TGCGCCAGCAGCATACAGGGGGACGCCTACAATGAGCAGTTCTTC.

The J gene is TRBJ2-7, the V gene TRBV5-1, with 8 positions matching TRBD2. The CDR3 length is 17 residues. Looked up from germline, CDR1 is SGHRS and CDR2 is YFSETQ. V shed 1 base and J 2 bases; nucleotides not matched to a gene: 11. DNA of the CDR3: TGCGCCAGCAGCTTGTCGTTAGCGGGGTTCCAGGCCTACGAGCAGTACTTC. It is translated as CASSLSLAGFQAYEQYF. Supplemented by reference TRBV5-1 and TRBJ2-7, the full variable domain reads KAGVTQTPRYLIKTRGQQVTLSCSPISGHRSVSWYQQTPGQGLQFLFEYFSETQRNKGNFPGRFSGRQFSNSRSEMNVSTLELGDSALYLCASSLSLAGFQAYEQYFGPGTRLTVT.

The CDR3 is CASSSHTGGKYGYTF. The CDR3 DNA follows: TGTGCCAGCAGTTCCCATACAGGGGGCAAGTATGGCTACACCTTC. V gene TRBV28 combines with J gene TRBJ1-2; 9 bases map to TRBD1. J was trimmed by 5 bases and V by 4 bases; bases with no gene match: 8. This CDR3 region has 15 residues. The V gene's germline CDR1 is MDHEN and CDR2 SYDVKM.

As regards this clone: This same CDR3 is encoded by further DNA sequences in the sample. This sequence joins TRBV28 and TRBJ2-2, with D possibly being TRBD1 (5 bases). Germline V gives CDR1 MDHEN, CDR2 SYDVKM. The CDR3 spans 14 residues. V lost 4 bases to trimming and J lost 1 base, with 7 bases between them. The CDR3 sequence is CASSSGQNTGELFF. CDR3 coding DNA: TGTGCCAGCAGTTCCGGACAGAACACCGGGGAGCTGTTTTTT.

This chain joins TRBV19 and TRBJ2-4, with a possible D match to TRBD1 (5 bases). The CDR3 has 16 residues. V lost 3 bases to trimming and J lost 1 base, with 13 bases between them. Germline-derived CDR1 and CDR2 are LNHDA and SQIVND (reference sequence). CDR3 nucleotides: TGTGCCAGTAGTATGGTTGGGGCCGAGGCCAAAAACATTCAGTACTTC. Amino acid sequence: CASSMVGAEAKNIQYF.